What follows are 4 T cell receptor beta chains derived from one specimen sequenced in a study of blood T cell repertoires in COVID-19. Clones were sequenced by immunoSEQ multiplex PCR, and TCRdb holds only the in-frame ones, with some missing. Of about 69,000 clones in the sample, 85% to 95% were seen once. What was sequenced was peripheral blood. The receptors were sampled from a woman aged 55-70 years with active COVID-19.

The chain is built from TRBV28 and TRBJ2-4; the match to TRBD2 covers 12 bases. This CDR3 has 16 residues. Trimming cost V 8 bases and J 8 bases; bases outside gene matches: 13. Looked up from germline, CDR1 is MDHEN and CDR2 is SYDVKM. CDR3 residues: CASSQLAGGGNYIQYF. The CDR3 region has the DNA TGTGCCAGCTCCCAACTAGCGGGAGGTGGCAATTACATTCAGTACTTC.

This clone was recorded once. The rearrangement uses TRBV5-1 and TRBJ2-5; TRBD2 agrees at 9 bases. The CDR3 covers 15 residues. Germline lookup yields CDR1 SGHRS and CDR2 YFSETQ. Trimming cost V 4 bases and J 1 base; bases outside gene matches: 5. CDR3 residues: CASSSSGRSQETQYF. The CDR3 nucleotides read TGCGCCAGCAGCAGCAGCGGGAGGTCCCAAGAGACCCAGTACTTC.

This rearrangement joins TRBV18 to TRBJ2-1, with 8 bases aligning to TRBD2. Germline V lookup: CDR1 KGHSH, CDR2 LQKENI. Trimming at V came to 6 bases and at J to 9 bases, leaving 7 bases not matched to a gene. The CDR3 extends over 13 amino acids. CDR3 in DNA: TGTGCCAGCTCGGAGCGGGAGCAGAGTGAGCAGTTCTTC. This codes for CASSEREQSEQFF.

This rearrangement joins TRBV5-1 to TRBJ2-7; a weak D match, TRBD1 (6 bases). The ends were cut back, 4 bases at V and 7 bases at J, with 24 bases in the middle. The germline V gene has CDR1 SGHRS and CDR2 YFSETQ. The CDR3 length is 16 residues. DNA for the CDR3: TGCGCCAGCAGCCCATACAGGGTCGGGGCTTTGCAAGAGCAGTACTTC. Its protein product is CASSPYRVGALQEQYF.